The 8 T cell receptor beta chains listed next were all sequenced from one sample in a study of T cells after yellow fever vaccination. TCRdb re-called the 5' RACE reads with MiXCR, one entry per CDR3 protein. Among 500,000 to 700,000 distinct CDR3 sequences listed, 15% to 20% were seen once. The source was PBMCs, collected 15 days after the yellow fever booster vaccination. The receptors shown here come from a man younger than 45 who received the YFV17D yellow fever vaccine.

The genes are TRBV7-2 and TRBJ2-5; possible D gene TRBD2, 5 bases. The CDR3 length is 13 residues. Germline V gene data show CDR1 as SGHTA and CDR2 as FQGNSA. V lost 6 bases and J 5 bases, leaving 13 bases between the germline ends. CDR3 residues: CASRMLASETQYF. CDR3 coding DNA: TGTGCCAGCAGGATGCTAGCATCGGAGACCCAGTACTTC.

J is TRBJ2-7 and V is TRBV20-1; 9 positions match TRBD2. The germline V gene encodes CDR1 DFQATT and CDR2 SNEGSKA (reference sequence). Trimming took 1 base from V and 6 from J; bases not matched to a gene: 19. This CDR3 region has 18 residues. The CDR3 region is CSARVRGAGGLLSSEQYF. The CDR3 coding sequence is TGCAGTGCTAGAGTCAGGGGCGCGGGAGGGCTTCTCTCAAGCGAGCAGTACTTC.

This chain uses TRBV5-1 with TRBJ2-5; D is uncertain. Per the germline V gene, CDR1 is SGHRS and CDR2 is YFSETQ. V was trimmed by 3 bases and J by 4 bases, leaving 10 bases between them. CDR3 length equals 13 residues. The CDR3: CASSSGMGETQYF. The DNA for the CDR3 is TGCGCCAGCAGCTCTGGAATGGGAGAGACCCAGTACTTC. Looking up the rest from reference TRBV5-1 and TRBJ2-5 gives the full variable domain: KAGVTQTPRYLIKTRGQQVTLSCSPISGHRSVSWYQQTPGQGLQFLFEYFSETQRNKGNFPGRFSGRQFSNSRSEMNVSTLELGDSALYLCASSSGMGETQYFGPGTRLLVL.

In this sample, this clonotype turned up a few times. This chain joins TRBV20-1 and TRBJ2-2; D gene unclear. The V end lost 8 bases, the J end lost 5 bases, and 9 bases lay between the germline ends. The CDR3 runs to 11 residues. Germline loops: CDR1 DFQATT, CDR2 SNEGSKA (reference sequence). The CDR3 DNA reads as TGCAGTTTGATGGAAACCGGGGAGCTGTTTTTT. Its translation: CSLMETGELFF.

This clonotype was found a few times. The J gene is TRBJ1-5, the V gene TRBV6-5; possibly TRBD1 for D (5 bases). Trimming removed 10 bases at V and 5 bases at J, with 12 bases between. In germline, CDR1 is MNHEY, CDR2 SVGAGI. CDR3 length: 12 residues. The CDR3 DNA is TGTGCCACCCGGGACGGATATCAGCCCCAGCATTTT. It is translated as CATRDGYQPQHF.

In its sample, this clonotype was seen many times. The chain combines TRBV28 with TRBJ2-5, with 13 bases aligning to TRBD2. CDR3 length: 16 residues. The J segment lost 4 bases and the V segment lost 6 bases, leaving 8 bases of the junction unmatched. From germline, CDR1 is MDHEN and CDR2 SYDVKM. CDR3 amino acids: CASSSYRLAGGETQYF. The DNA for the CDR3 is TGTGCCAGCAGCTCCTACAGACTAGCGGGAGGAGAGACCCAGTACTTC.

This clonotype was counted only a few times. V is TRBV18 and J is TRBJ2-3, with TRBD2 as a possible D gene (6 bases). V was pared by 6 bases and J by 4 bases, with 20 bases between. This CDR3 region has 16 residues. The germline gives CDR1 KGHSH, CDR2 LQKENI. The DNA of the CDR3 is TGTGCCAGCTCCCTTTCCATCTGGGAGGTTGCAGATACGCAGTATTTT. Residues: CASSLSIWEVADTQYF.

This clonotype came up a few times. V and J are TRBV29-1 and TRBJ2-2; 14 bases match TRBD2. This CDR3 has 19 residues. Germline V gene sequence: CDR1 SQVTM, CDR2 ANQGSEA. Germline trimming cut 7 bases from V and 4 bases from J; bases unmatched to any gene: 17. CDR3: CSDKVGLAGAPRVTGELFF. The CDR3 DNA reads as TGCAGCGACAAGGTGGGACTAGCGGGAGCACCTAGAGTCACCGGGGAGCTGTTTTTT.